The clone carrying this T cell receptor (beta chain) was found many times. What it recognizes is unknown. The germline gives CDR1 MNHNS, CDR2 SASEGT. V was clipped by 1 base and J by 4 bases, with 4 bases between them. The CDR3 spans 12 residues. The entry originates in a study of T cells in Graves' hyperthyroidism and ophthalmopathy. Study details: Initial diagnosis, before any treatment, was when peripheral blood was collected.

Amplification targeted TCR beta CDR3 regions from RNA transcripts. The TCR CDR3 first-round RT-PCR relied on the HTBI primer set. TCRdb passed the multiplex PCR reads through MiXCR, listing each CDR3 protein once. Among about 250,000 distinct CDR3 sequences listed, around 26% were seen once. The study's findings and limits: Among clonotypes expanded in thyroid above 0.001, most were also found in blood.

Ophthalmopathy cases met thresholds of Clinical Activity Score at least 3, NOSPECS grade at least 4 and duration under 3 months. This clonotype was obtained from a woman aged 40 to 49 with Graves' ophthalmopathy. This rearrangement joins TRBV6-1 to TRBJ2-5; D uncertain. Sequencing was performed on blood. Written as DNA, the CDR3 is TGTGCCAGCAGTGAAGGTTTAGAGACCCAGTACTTC. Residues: CASSEGLETQYF.